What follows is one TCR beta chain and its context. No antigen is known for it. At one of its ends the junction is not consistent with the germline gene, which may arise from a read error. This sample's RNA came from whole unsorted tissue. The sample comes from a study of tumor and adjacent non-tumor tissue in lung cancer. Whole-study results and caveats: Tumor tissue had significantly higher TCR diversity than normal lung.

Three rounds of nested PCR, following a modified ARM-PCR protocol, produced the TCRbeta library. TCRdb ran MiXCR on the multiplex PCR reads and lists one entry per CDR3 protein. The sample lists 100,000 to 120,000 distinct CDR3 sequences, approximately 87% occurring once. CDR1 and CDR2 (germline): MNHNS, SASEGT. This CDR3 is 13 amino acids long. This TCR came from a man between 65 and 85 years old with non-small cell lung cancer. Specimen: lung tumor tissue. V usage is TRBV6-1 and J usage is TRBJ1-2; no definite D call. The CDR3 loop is CASSIGIVWGYTF. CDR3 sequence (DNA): TGCGCCAGCAGTATAGGGATAGTGTGGGGCTACACCTTC.